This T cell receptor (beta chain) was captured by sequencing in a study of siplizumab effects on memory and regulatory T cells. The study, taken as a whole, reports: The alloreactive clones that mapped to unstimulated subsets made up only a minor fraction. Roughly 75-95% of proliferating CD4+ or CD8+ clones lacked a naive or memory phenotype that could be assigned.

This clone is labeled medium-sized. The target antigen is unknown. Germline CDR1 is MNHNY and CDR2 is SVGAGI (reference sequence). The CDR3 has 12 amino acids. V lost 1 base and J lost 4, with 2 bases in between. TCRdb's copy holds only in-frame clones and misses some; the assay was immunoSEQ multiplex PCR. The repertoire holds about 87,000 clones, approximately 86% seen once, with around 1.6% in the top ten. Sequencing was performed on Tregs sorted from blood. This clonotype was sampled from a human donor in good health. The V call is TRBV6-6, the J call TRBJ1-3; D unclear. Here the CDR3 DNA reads TGTGCCAGCAGTTACTACGGAAACACCATATATTTT. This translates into CASSYYGNTIYF.